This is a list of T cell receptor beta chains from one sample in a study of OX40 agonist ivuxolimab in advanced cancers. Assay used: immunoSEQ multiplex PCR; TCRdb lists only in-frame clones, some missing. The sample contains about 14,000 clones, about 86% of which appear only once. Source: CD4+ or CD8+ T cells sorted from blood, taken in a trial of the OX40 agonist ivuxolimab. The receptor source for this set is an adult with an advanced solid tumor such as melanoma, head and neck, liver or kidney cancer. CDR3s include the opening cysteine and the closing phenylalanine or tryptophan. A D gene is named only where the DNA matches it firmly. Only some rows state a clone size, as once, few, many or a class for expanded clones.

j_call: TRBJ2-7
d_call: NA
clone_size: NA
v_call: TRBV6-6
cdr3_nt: TGTGCCAGCAGCCCCGGACAGTTTCATACCTACGAGCAGTACTTC
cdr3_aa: CASSPGQFHTYEQYF

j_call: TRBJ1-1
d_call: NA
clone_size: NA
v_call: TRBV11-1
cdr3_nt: TGTGCCAGCAGGGACCGAGGGGGATCGAACACTGAAGCTTTCTTT
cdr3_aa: CASRDRGGSNTEAFF

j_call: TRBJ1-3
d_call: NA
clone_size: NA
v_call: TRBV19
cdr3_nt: TGTGCCAGTAGTTTAACACCTGGAAACACCATATATTTT
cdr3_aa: CASSLTPGNTIYF

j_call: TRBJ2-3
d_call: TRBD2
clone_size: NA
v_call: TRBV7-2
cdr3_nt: TGTGCCAGCAGCTCCGGACTAGCGGGGGGCCAAGGAGATACGCAGTATTTT
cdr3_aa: CASSSGLAGGQGDTQYF

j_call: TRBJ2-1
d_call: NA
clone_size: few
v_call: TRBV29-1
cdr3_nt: TGCAGCGTTGAGTTTCGGGGGAGGACCTACAATGAGCAGTTCTTC
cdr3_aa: CSVEFRGRTYNEQFF

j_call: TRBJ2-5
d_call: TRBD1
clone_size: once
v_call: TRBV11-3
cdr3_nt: TGTGCCAGCAGCCGTACCGGGACAGGGCAAGAGACCCAGTACTTC
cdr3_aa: CASSRTGTGQETQYF

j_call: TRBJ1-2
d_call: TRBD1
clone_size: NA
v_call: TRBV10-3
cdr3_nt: TGTGCCATCAGCCACCGGGACAGGGGTGACTATGGCTACACCTTC
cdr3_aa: CAISHRDRGDYGYTF

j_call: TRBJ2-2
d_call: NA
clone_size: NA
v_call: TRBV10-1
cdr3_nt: TGCGCCAGCAGTCGGTACACCGGGGAGCTGTTTTTT
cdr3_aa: CASSRYTGELFF

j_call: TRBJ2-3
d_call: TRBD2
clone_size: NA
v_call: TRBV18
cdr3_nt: TGTGCCAGCTCACCGCTGGGACTAGCGGGGGAAGCCACAGATACGCAGTATTTT
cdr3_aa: CASSPLGLAGEATDTQYF

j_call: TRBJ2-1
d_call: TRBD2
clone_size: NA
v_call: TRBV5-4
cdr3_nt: TGTGCCAGCAGCCCTAGCGGGGGGGCTTACAATGAGCAGTTCTTC
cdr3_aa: CASSPSGGAYNEQFF

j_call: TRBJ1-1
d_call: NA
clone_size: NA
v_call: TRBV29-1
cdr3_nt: TGCAGCGCGCAGCCGGGGACTGAAGCTTTCTTT
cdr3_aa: CSAQPGTEAFF

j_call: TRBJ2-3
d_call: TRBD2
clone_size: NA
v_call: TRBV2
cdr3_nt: TGTGCCAGCAGTCAGCGGGGGGAAGGTACGCAGTATTTT
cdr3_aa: CASSQRGEGTQYF

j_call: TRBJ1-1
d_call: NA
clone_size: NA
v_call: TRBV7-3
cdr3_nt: TGTGCCAGCAGCTTAAACCCAGGGAACACTGAAGCTTTCTTT
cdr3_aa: CASSLNPGNTEAFF

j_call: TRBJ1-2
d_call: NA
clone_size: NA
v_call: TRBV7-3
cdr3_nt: TGTGCCAGCAGCTCGCTGTGGCAGGGGTTATTTTATGGCTACACCTTC
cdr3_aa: CASSSLWQGLFYGYTF

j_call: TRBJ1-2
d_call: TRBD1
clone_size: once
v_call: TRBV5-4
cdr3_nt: TGTGCCAGCAGCGCTGCCTCACAGGGGAACTATGGCTACACCTTC
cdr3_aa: CASSAASQGNYGYTF

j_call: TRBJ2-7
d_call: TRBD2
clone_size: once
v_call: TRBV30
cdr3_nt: TGTGCCTGGAGACAAGGGGACTACTCCTACGAGCAGTACTTC
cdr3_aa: CAWRQGDYSYEQYF

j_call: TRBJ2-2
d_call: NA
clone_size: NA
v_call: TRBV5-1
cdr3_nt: TGCGCCAGCGGGGTCGACGGGCCAGACACCGGGGAGCTGTTTTTT
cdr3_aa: CASGVDGPDTGELFF

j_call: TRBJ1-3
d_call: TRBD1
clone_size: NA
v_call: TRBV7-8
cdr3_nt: TGTGCCAGCAGCCTCCGAACAGGGGGCTCTGGAAACACCATATATTTT
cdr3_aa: CASSLRTGGSGNTIYF

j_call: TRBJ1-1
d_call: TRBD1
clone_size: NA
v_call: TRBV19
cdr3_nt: TGTGCCAGTAGTGGGGGTAACAGGGGGCTTACTGAAGCTTTCTTT
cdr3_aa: CASSGGNRGLTEAFF

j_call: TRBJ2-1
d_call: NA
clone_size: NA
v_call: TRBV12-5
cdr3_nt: TGTGCTAGTCTAGACTACAATGAGCAGTTCTTC
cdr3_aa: CASLDYNEQFF

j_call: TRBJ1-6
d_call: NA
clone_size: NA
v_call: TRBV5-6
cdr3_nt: TGTGCCAGCAGCTTGGGTGGAACCTCCTATAATTCACCCCTCCACTTT
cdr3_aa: CASSLGGTSYNSPLHF

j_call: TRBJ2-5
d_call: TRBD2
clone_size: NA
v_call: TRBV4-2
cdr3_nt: TGTGCCAGCAGCGTCGGACTAGCGGGGGTTGAGCAGTACTTC
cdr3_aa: CASSVGLAGVEQYF

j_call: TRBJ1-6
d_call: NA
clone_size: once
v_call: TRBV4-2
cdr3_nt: TGTGCCAGCAGCCAAGAGTCTTTAGGGGCGACTAATAATTCACCCCTCCACTTT
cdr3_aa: CASSQESLGATNNSPLHF

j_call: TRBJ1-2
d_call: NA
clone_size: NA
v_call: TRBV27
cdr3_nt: TGTGCCAGCAGTTCCCCAGGGGATAATAACTATGGCTACACCTTC
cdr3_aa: CASSSPGDNNYGYTF

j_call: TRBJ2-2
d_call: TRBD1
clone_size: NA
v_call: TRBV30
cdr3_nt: TGTGCCTGGAGTCGGGACAGGGGGCGCGGCGGGGAGCTGTTTTTT
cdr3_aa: CAWSRDRGRGGELFF

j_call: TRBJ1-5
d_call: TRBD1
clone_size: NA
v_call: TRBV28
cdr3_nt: TGTGCCAGCAGTTCAGGGGGGATTGGCAATCAGCCCCAGCATTTT
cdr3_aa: CASSSGGIGNQPQHF

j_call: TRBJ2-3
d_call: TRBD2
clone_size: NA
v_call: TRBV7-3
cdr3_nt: TGTGCCAGCAGCCGTTTCGGGGGGGCCGCGAGCACAGATACGCAGTATTTT
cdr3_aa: CASSRFGGAASTDTQYF

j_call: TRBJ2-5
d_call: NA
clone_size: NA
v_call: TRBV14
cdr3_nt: TGTGCCAGCAGCCAAGTCTCGACAGCATCCTGGGAGACCCAGTACTTC
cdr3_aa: CASSQVSTASWETQYF

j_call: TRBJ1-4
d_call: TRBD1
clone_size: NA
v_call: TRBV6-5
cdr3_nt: TGTGCCAGCAGACCGACAGGGTCCAATGAAAAACTGTTTTTT
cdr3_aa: CASRPTGSNEKLFF

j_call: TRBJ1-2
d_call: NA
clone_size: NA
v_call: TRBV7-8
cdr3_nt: TGTGCCAGCAGCTTCCCCCGGGGTGGGGCGACTAACTATGGCTACACCTTC
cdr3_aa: CASSFPRGGATNYGYTF

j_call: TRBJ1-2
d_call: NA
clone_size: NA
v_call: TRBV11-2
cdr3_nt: TGTGCCAGCAGCCGAACCCCCCAGGGGAGCTATGGCTACACCTTC
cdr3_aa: CASSRTPQGSYGYTF

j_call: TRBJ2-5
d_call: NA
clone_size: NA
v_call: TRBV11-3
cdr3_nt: TGTGCCAGCAGCTTAGCTAGCCAAGAGACCCAGTACTTC
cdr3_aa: CASSLASQETQYF

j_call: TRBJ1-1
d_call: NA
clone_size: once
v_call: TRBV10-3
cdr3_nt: TGTGCCATCAGCTTGGACAGGAACACTGAAGCTTTCTTT
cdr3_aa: CAISLDRNTEAFF

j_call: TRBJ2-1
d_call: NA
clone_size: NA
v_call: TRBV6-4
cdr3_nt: TGTGCCAGCAGTGACTCGGAGGGGGGCTCCTACAATGAGCAGTTCTTC
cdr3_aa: CASSDSEGGSYNEQFF

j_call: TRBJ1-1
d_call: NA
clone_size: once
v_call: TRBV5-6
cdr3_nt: TGTGCCAGCAGCTTGGACCTCCTGACGGGCACTCGTTCGAACACTGAAGCTTTCTTT
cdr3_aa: CASSLDLLTGTRSNTEAFF

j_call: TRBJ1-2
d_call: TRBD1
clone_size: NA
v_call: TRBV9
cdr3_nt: TGTGCCAGCAGCGTTCGACAGGGGGCTAACTATGGCTACACCTTC
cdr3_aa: CASSVRQGANYGYTF

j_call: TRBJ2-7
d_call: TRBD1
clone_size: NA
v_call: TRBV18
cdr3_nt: TGTGCCAGCTCACCACCGGGACAGGGCGCTTACGAGCAGTACTTC
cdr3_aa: CASSPPGQGAYEQYF

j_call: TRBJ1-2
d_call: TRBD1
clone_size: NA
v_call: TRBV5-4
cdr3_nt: TGTGCCAGCAGCCCCGGGACAGAGCTCTATGGCTACACCTTC
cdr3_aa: CASSPGTELYGYTF

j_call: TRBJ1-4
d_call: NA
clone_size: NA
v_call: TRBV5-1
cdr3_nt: TGCGCCAGCAGCTTGGCAGAACGGAATGAAAAACTGTTTTTT
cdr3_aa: CASSLAERNEKLFF

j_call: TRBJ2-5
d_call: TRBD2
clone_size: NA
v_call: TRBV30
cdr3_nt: TGTGCCTGGAGTGTCGGGGGGGCAGAGACCCAGTACTTC
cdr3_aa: CAWSVGGAETQYF

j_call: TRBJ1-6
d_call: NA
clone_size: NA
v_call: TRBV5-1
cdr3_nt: TGCGCCAGCAGCTTGGACAGCTCCTATAATTCACCCCTCCACTTT
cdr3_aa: CASSLDSSYNSPLHF

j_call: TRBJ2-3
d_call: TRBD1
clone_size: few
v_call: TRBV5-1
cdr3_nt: TGCGCCAGCAGCCTAGGGACAGGGCGGGGAGATACGCAGTATTTT
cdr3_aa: CASSLGTGRGDTQYF

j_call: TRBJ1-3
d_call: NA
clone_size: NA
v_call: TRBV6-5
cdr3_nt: TGTGCCAGCAGTTACGACGGATCCTCCTCTGGAAACACCATATATTTT
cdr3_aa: CASSYDGSSSGNTIYF

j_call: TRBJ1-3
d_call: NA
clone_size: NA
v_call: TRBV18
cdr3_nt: TGTGCCAGCTCAAAACAGGGTCCCTCACCACTAAACACCATATATTTT
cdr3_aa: CASSKQGPSPLNTIYF

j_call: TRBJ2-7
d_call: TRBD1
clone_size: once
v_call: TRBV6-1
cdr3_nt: TGTGCCAGCAGTGACGGGACAGTTACCTCCTACGAGCAGTACTTC
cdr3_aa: CASSDGTVTSYEQYF